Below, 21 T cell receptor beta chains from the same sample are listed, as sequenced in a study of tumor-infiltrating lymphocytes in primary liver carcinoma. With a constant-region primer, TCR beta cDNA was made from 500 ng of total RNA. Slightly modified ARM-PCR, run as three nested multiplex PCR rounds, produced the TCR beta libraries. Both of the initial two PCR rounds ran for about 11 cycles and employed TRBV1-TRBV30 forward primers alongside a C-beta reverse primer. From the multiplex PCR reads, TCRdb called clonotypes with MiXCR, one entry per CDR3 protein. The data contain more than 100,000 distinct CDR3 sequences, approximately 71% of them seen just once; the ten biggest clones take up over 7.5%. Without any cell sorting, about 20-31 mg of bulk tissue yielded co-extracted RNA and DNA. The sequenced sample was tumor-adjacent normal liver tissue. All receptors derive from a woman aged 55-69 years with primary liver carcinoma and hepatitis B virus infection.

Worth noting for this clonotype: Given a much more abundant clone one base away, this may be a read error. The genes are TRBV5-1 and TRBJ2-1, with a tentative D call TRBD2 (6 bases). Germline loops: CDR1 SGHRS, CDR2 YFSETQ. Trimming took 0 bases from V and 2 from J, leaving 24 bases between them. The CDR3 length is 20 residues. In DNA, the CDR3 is TGCGCCAGCAGCTTGGTCCCCCAACTTCGCGGGAAGAATGCCTACAATGAGCAGTTCTTC. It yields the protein CASSLVPQLRGKNAYNEQFF.

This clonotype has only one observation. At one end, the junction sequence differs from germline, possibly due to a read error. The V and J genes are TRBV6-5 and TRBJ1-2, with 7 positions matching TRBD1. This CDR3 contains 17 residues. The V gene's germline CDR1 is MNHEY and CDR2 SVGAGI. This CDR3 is CASSPRGGTSANYSYTF. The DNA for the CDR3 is TGTGCCAGCAGCCCTCGAGGGGGCACGTCGGCTAACTATAGCTACACCTTC.

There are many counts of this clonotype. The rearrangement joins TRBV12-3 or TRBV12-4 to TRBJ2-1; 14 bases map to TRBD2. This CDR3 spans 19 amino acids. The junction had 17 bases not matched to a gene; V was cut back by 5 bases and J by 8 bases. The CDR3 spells CASSPTLGTSGSKGDEQFF. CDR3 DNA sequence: TGTGCCAGCAGTCCAACCCTAGGGACTAGCGGGAGTAAGGGGGATGAGCAGTTCTTC.

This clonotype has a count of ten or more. CDR3 in amino acids: CASRGGQIYQETQYF. The CDR3 coding sequence is TGTGCCAGCAGGGGAGGACAGATATACCAAGAGACCCAGTACTTC. This sequence joins TRBV28 and TRBJ2-5; D assignment may be TRBD1 or TRBD2 (6 bases each). The V gene's germline CDR1 is MDHEN and CDR2 SYDVKM. This CDR3 is 15 amino acids long. V was clipped by 6 bases and J by 0 bases, with 14 bases between them.

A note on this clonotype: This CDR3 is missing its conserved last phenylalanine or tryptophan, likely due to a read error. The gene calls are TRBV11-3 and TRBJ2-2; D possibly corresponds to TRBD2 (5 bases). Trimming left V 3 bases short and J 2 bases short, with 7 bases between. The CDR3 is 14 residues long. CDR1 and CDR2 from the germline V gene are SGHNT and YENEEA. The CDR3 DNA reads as TGTGCCAGCAGCTTCGAGGGTAACACCGGGGAGCTGTTTTTA. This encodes CASSFEGNTGELFL.

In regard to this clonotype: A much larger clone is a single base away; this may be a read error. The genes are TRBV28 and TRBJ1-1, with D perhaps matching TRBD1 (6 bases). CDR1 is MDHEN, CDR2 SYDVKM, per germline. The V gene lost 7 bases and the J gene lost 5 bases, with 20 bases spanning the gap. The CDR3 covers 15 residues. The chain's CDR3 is CASMWGGAYRTEAFF. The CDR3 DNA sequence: TGTGCCAGCATGTGGGGGGGCGCGTATAGAACTGAAGCTTTCTTT.

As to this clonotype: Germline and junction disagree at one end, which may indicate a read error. The CDR3 nucleotides are TGTACCAGCACCCTAACGAGGTCCGGGGAGCTGTTTTTT. It codes for CTSTLTRSGELFF. The chain joins TRBV28 to TRBJ2-2; D is undetermined. The CDR3 contains 13 residues. Germline values: CDR1 MDHEN, CDR2 SYDVKM.

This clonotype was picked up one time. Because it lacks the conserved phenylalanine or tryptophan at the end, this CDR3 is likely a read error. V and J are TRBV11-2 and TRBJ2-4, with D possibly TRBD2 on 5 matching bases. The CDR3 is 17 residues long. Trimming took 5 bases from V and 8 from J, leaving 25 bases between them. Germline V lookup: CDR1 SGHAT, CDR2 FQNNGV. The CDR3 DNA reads TGTGCCAGCAGCCCAGGCAGGCTACTAAGCGGAAGGGACATTCAGTACTCT. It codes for CASSPGRLLSGRDIQYS.

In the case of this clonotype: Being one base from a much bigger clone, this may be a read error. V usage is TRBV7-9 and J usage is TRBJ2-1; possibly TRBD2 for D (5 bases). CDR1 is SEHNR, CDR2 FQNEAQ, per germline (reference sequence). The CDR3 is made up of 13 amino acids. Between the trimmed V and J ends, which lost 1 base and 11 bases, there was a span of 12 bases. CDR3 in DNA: TGTGCCAGCAGCTTAGACTCGGGGAATAAGCAGTTCTTC. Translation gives CASSLDSGNKQFF.

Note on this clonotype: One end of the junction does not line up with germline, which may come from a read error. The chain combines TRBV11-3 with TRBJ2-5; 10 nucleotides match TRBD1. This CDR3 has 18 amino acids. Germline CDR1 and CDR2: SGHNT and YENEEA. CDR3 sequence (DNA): TGTGCCAGCAGCTTAGAGTTGGCGACAGGGGGCCGGCATGAGATCCAGAACTTC. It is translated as CASSLELATGGRHEIQNF.

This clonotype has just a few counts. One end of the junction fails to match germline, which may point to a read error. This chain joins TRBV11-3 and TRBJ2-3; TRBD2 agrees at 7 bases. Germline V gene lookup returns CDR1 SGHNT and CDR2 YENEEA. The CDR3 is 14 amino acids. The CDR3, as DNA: TGTGCCAGCAGCTCGGGGGGAAGCACAGATACGCGGTATTTT. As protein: CASSSGGSTDTRYF.

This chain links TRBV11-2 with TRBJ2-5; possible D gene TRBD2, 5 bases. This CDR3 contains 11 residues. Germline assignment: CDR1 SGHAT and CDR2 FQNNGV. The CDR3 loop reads CISGLLETQYF. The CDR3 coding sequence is TGTATCAGCGGCTTACTCGAGACCCAGTACTTC.

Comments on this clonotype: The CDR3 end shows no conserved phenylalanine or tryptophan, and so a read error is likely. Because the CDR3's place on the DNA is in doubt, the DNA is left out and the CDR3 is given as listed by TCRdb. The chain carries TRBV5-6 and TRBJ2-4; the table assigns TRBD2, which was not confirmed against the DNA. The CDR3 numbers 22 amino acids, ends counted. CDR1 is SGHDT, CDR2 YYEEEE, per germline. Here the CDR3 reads CASSGGGRSSGRTQLAKNIQYL.

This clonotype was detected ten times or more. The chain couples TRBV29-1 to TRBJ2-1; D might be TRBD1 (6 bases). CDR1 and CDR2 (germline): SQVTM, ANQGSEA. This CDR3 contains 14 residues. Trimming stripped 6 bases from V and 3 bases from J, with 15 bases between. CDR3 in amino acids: CSVGRGFNYNEQFF. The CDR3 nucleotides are TGCAGCGTCGGCAGGGGTTTTAACTACAATGAGCAGTTCTTC.

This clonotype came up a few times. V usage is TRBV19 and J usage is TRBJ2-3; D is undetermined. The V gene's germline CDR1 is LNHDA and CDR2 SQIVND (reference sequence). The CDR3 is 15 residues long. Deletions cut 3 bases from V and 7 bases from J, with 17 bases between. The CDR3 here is CASSMVLGSEYTQYF. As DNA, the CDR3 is TGTGCCAGTAGTATGGTTCTCGGGTCCGAGTATACGCAGTATTTT.

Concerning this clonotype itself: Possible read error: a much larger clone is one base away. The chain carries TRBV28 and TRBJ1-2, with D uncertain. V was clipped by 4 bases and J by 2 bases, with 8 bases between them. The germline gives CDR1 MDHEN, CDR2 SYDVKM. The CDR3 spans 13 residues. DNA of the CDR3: TGTGCCAGCAGTTGGGGTTCGAACTATGGCTACACCTTC. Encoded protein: CASSWGSNYGYTF.

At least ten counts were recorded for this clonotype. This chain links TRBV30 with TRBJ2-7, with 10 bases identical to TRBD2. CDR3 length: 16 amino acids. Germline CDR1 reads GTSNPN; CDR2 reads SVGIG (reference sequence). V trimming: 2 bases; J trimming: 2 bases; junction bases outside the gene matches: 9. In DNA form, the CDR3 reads TGTGCCTGGAGTCGGGGTAGCGGGAGGTCAACCTACGAGCAGTACTTC. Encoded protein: CAWSRGSGRSTYEQYF.

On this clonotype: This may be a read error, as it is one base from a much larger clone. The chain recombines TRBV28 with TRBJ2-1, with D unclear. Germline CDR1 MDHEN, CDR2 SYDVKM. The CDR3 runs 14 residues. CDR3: CASNSLGTYNEHFF. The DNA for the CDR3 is TGTGCCAGCAACAGCTTAGGTACCTACAATGAGCATTTCTTC.

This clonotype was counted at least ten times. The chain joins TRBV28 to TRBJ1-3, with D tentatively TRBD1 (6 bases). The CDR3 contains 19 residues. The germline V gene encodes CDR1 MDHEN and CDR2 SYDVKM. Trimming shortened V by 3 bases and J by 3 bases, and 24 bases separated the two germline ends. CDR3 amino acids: CASSFRGVRRGGDGNTIYF. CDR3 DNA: TGTGCCAGCAGTTTTCGGGGGGTCCGAAGAGGGGGAGATGGAAACACCATATATTTT.

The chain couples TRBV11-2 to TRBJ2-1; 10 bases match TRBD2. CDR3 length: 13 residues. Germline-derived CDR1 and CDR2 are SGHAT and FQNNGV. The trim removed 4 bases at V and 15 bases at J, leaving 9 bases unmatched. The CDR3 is CASSSGLAIRSFF. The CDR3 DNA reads TGTGCCAGCAGCTCGGGACTAGCGATACGGTCGTTCTTC.

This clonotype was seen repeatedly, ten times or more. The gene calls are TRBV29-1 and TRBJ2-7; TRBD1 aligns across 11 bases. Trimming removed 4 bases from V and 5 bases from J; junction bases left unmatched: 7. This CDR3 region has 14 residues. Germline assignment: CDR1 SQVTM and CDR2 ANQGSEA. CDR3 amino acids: CSVVGGQGVDEQYF. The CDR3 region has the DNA TGCAGCGTTGTGGGGGGACAGGGGGTCGACGAGCAGTACTTC.